This record covers a single TCR beta chain. This receptor's antigen is unknown. Per-base quality was not reported, and no clone a single base away is much larger than it. On a MiSeq, deep resolution sequencing aimed for a depth between 1 in 1 million and 1 in 200,000 T cells, with each clonotype covered about 9.9x on average. The immunoSEQ hsTCRB Kit was used to generate the TCR beta libraries. Per the original workflow: ImmunoSEQ Data Assistant and ImmunoSEQ Analyzer were used for data analysis, and V, D and J genes were assigned according to IMGT definitions. Clonality, which ranges from 0 to 1, was calculated as one minus the normalized Shannon entropy of productive rearrangement frequencies. Only overrepresented clonotypes making up at least 0.05% of each patient's repertoire were included in the public clonotype analysis. Thirteen repertoires from age-matched healthy donors, obtained from immuneACCESS, served as clonality controls. TCRdb limited this immuneACCESS table to in-frame rearrangements with V and J called. A share of clones is missing; checked studies link under half to unresolved V genes, and the rest is unexplained. D and trimming come from the DNA, and the V and J calls and clone size come from that table. In this sample the table shows 150,000 to 250,000 clones, around 72% of which occur a single time. The leading ten clones occupy roughly 12% of the sample.

The time point label of this sample denotes: approximately 25 months on ibrutinib. For TCR beta library preparation, roughly 2.2 micrograms of genomic DNA were isolated from cryopreserved PBMCs. Longitudinal blood samples from CLL patients on ibrutinib monotherapy were analyzed using high-throughput TCR beta sequencing. The patients took part in an open-label, single-center phase 2 trial of ibrutinib monotherapy. This specimen comes from a study of cytotoxic CD8 clonotypes in ibrutinib-treated CLL (dated by TCRdb to the early 2020s). Concerning the study at large: In this cohort, about 15 patients were treatment-naive and ten to eleven were relapsed/refractory, while roughly 17 had unmutated IGHV. Responses were partial in approximately 24 patients and complete in 2; after median about 70 months follow-up, about 14 stayed in remission and about 12 progressed. Samples at response were collected after a median of 12 months of treatment, with a range of roughly 6 to 36 months. Samples averaged approximately 250,000 productive templates and just under 95,000 productive rearrangements. Of the 86 participants in the trial, about two dozen had longitudinal samples available. Cryopreserved peripheral blood mononuclear cells were collected before treatment, at response, and at either disease progression or sustained remission. Every sample from remission and from progressive disease was obtained while the patients were still on ibrutinib. Results the study describes overall, beyond this receptor: Clonality increased at ibrutinib response, stayed stable in sustained remission, and fell back toward baseline at progression. Public clonotypes were rare and either contracted or stayed stable during treatment, and the rise in clonality at ibrutinib response reflected the expansion of private clonotypes. Sampling times were not matched between patients in sustained remission and patients whose disease was progressing, and lymph node repertoires were not examined. At baseline, clonality was higher than in age-matched healthy donors and showed a strong correlation with circulating CD8+ T-cell counts.

Including the terminal cysteine and phenylalanine, the CDR3 comprises 14 residues. The only DNA kept is the CDR3, 42 bases in frame from the first base. The CDR1 and CDR2 encoded by the germline V gene (reference sequence) are LNHNV and YYDKDF. After removal of 5 bases from V and 5 bases from J, the junction retains 4 bases not matched to a gene. The sequencing used PBMCs, collected after 24 months of ibrutinib treatment. The receptor's source is a human donor with chronic lymphocytic leukemia. The rearrangement joined TRBV15 to TRBJ2-1, with 9 junctional bases fitting TRBD2. In nucleotide form, the sequence is TGTGCCACCAGCTGGAGACTAGCGGACAATGAGCAGTTCTTC. Its protein is CATSWRLADNEQFF.